These 20 T cell receptor beta chains were all obtained from the same sample, sequenced in a study of T cells in Graves' hyperthyroidism and ophthalmopathy. Amplified TCR beta CDR3 regions derived from RNA transcripts. HTBI primers drove first-round RT-PCR of the TCR CDR3. TCRdb reprocessed the multiplex PCR reads with MiXCR, giving one entry per CDR3 protein. The data show some 700,000 distinct CDR3 sequences, roughly 17% seen once. The sample was blood. The receptors originated from a man aged 45-65 years with Graves' hyperthyroidism.

This clonotype was found many times. CDR3 protein: CASRGGIGYEQYF. The CDR3 region has the DNA TGTGCCAGCAGAGGCGGGATAGGTTACGAGCAGTACTTC. The chain recombines TRBV28 with TRBJ2-7; a possible D gene is TRBD2 (6 bases). CDR3 size: 13 residues. Trimming stripped 6 bases from V and 4 bases from J, with 13 bases between. Germline V gene data show CDR1 as MDHEN and CDR2 as SYDVKM.

This clonotype occurred many times. The genes are TRBV12-3 or TRBV12-4 and TRBJ1-1; weak D call: TRBD1 (6 bases). This CDR3 contains 15 residues. V lost 2 bases to trimming and J lost 1 base, with 11 bases between them. For the CDR3, the DNA is TGTGCCAGCAGTTTATCATCCAGGGGGAACACTGAAGCTTTCTTT. Translated: CASSLSSRGNTEAFF.

DNA of the CDR3: TGCGCCAGCAGCCCTCCTCAAGCGGGAGGCAATGAGCAGTTCTTC. As protein: CASSPPQAGGNEQFF. The V call is TRBV4-1, the J call TRBJ2-1; 9 bases map to TRBD2. Germline CDR1 MGHRA, CDR2 YSYEKL. This CDR3 comprises 15 residues. After removal of 4 bases from V and 6 bases from J, the junction contained 7 bases not matched to a gene.

This clonotype has ten or more counts. Written as DNA, the CDR3 is TGTGCCAGCAGCTTAGACAGGAGTAACTATGGCTACACCTTC. This encodes CASSLDRSNYGYTF. This chain links TRBV7-2 with TRBJ1-2; tentatively, D is TRBD1 (5 bases). CDR1 and CDR2 from the germline V gene are SGHTA and FQGNSA. The CDR3 spans 14 residues. The V and J ends lost 1 base and 1 base respectively, with 7 bases between them.

This clonotype was counted ten times or more. The chain recombines TRBV11-2 with TRBJ2-3; TRBD2 agrees at 12 bases. The CDR3 loop spans 19 amino acids. From germline, CDR1 is SGHAT and CDR2 FQNNGV. With 2 bases clipped from V and 2 bases from J, the junction kept 11 bases outside the gene matches. The DNA for the CDR3 is TGTGCCAGCAGCTTAATCGAGATGGCTAGCGGGAGGGACACAGATACGCAGTATTTT. Its translation is CASSLIEMASGRDTDTQYF.

The V call is TRBV4-1, the J call TRBJ2-7, with 10 bases aligning to TRBD2. V lost 1 base, J lost 2 bases, and 5 bases stayed unmatched. Per germline, CDR1 MGHRA and CDR2 YSYEKL. This CDR3 has 16 amino acids. The CDR3, as DNA: TGCGCCAGCAGCCAAGGCGGACTAGCGGCAGCCTACGAGCAGTACTTC. Translation: CASSQGGLAAAYEQYF.

As concerns this clonotype: The junction does not match germline at one end; this may be a read error. V gene TRBV20-1 combines with J gene TRBJ1-2, with D perhaps TRBD1 (5 bases). Looked up from germline, CDR1 is DFQATT and CDR2 is SNEGSKA (reference sequence). The CDR3 consists of 13 residues. CDR3 sequence reads: CSAGAFVNYCYTF. The CDR3 nucleotides are TGCAGTGCCGGGGCGTTCGTCAACTATTGCTACACCTTC.

This clonotype was detected many times. V usage is TRBV11-2 and J usage is TRBJ2-1, with TRBD2 as a possible D gene (6 bases). Germline CDR1 reads SGHAT; CDR2 reads FQNNGV. V lost 2 bases and J 1 base, leaving 12 bases between the germline ends. The CDR3 covers 16 residues. For the CDR3, the DNA is TGTGCCAGCAGCTTACATAGCGGTGTTTCCTACAATGAGCAGTTCTTC. Translated, it gives CASSLHSGVSYNEQFF.

The gene calls are TRBV30 and TRBJ2-7; tentatively, D is TRBD1 (5 bases). From germline, CDR1 is GTSNPN and CDR2 SVGIG (reference sequence). This CDR3 is 12 amino acids long. V shed 3 bases and J shed 2 bases, with 8 bases lying between them. This chain's CDR3 is CAWSRDTYEQYF. In DNA, the CDR3 is TGTGCCTGGAGCAGGGATACCTACGAGCAGTACTTC.

In its sample, this clonotype was seen once. This CDR3 reads CSARDGLKSSYEQYF. The CDR3 DNA reads TGCAGTGCTAGAGATGGCCTCAAAAGCTCCTACGAGCAGTACTTC. V and J are TRBV20-1 and TRBJ2-7; unclear D gene. This CDR3 comprises 15 residues. V lost 0 bases, J lost 0 bases, and 12 bases lay in between. Germline lookup yields CDR1 DFQATT and CDR2 SNEGSKA (reference sequence).

This clonotype came up many times. The gene calls are TRBV10-3 and TRBJ2-7; a weak D match, TRBD2 (5 bases). The germline V and J ends were trimmed by 4 bases and 3 bases, with 10 bases remaining between them. The CDR3 extends over 13 amino acids. Per the germline V gene, CDR1 is ENHRY and CDR2 is SYGVKD. The CDR3 DNA follows: TGTGCCATCAGTGGAAAAGGGAGCTACGAGCAGTACTTC. Amino acids: CAISGKGSYEQYF.

V usage is TRBV28 and J usage is TRBJ1-2; 9 bases are shared with TRBD1. This CDR3 spans 13 amino acids. Germline trimming cut 7 bases from V and 4 bases from J; bases unmatched to any gene: 4. Germline loops: CDR1 MDHEN, CDR2 SYDVKM. The CDR3 sequence is CASIGTGFYGYTF. The CDR3 DNA reads TGTGCCAGCATAGGGACAGGGTTCTATGGCTACACCTTC.

This clonotype showed up many times. V is TRBV5-1 and J is TRBJ2-2, with 10 positions matching TRBD2. Germline CDR1 and CDR2: SGHRS and YFSETQ. This CDR3 comprises 20 residues. Losses at the gene ends were 3 bases for V and 7 bases for J; bases not matched to a gene: 21. CDR3 sequence (DNA): TGCGCCAGCAGCTCCCAGCCCCGAAGACTAGCGGGCCTGCCGATCGGGGAGCTGTTTTTT. Its protein is CASSSQPRRLAGLPIGELFF.

This clonotype appeared many times. The gene calls are TRBV3-1 and TRBJ1-2, with D unresolved. CDR1 LGHDT and CDR2 YNNKEL come from the germline V gene (reference sequence). The CDR3 has 11 amino acids. Trimming shortened V by 5 bases and J by 8 bases, and 9 bases separated the two germline ends. CDR3 DNA sequence: TGTGCCAGCAGCTTGGGTCGGGGCTACACCTTC. Its protein product is CASSLGRGYTF.

There are many counts of this clonotype. The rearrangement links TRBV27 to TRBJ1-2; TRBD1 agrees at 7 bases. CDR3 length: 15 amino acids. Trimming took 7 bases from V and 3 from J; bases not matched to a gene: 11. Germline V gives CDR1 MNHEY, CDR2 SMNVEV (reference sequence). CDR3 loop: CASTPSWTGDYGYTF. DNA for the CDR3: TGTGCCAGCACCCCTTCCTGGACAGGCGACTATGGCTACACCTTC.

This clonotype was found many times. The chain uses TRBV2 and TRBJ2-1, with 9 bases aligning to TRBD2. V lost 5 bases to trimming and J lost 4 bases; unmatched junction nucleotides: 12. In germline, CDR1 is SNHLY, CDR2 FYNNEI. This CDR3 has 17 residues. This CDR3 reads CASSPERTSGSYNEQFF. CDR3 in DNA: TGTGCCAGCAGTCCCGAACGTACTAGCGGGTCGTACAATGAGCAGTTCTTC. Drawing the rest from reference TRBV2 and TRBJ2-1, the complete variable domain is EPEVTQTPSHQVTQMGQEVILRCVPISNHLYFYWYRQILGQKVEFLVSFYNNEISEKSEIFDDQFSVERPDGSNFTLKIRSTKLEDSAMYFCASSPERTSGSYNEQFFGPGTRLTVL.

This clonotype was recorded at least ten times. The J gene is TRBJ2-7, the V gene TRBV28, with 7 bases lining up with TRBD1. Trimming cost V 5 bases and J 5 bases; bases outside gene matches: 15. CDR1 MDHEN and CDR2 SYDVKM come from the germline V gene. CDR3 size: 16 residues. The CDR3 region is CASSPSRDSVWNEQYF. The DNA of the CDR3 is TGTGCCAGCAGTCCCTCCCGGGACAGTGTGTGGAACGAGCAGTACTTC.

This chain uses TRBV5-1 with TRBJ2-1; 8 bases line up with TRBD1. The germline CDR1 and CDR2 sequences are SGHRS and YFSETQ. This CDR3 spans 16 amino acids. Trimming cost V 4 bases and J 3 bases; bases outside gene matches: 9. The CDR3 protein is CASSGGTGDDYNEQFF. The CDR3 nucleotides are TGCGCCAGCAGCGGGGGGACAGGAGACGACTACAATGAGCAGTTCTTC.

This clonotype was detected many times. This chain joins TRBV20-1 and TRBJ2-7; 8 bases line up with TRBD2. The germline V gene encodes CDR1 DFQATT and CDR2 SNEGSKA (reference sequence). The CDR3 is 13 amino acids. After removal of 8 bases from V and 0 bases from J, the junction contained 6 bases not matched to a gene. CDR3 region: CSTPGGHSYEQYF. The CDR3 nucleotides read TGCAGTACCCCGGGGGGGCACTCCTACGAGCAGTACTTC.

This clonotype was found a few times. The V and J genes are TRBV6-1 and TRBJ1-1; TRBD1 agrees at 7 bases. Trimming at V came to 5 bases and at J to 0 bases, leaving 6 bases not matched to a gene. CDR1 and CDR2 from the germline V gene are MNHNS and SASEGT. This CDR3 region has 15 residues. CDR3 loop: CASSFSGTVNTEAFF. The CDR3 DNA sequence: TGTGCCAGCAGTTTTTCCGGGACAGTGAACACTGAAGCTTTCTTT.